This T cell receptor (delta chain) was recovered during a study of γδ T cells in repeated Plasmodium falciparum infection. Across the whole study: Samples were taken at baseline, before some infections, and 21 days after each.

This CDR3 spans 19 amino acids. Germline V gene lookup returns CDR1 TSWWSYY and CDR2 QGS. Flow sorting of PBMC yielded separate Vgamma9/Vdelta2+ and Vdelta2-negative gammadelta T cell populations for bulk repertoire analysis. Notes on this clone: Its specificity is not known. It differs at one base from a far larger clone, so likely a read error. The same CDR3 arises from other DNA sequences in this sample as well.

Overall study results and limits: Over time and infection, Vgamma9/Vdelta2+ repertoires remained highly stable and polyclonal. Compared with Australian children, Malian Vdelta2-negative repertoires seemed more clonal, less diverse, less shared.

TCRdb re-called the multiplex PCR reads through CATT. Of approximately 90,000 delta-chain clones listed, more than 0.85% were seen once; the top ten hold around 9.6%. The sample was gamma-delta T cells from blood. The clonotype was recovered from a pool of human donors (malaria-infected and uninfected, not separated). J is TRDJ1 and V is TRDV1, with D possibly being TRDD3 (6 bases). The CDR3 loop is CALGERSRPTGMYTDKLIF. CDR3 nucleotide sequence: TGTGCTCTTGGGGAAAGGAGTAGACCTACTGGGATGTACACCGATAAACTCATTTTT.